The present entry profiles one T cell receptor (beta chain) with its context. No cognate antigen has been identified for it. No clone much larger than this one lies a single base away; base qualities are absent. The cohort comprised approximately 700 healthy bone marrow donors. Cohort members were all nominally healthy when sampled, although unrecorded immune exposures were likely present. The donor was CMV seronegative and belonged to the group of 352 seronegative cohort members. Every donor gave a peripheral blood sample, and the peripheral blood mononuclear cells from that sample were used for TCR beta sequencing. Genomic DNA was extracted from the blood cell samples with the Qiagen DNeasy Blood Extraction Kit. Libraries were built with the immunoSEQ multiplex PCR assay. A mixture of 60 forward primers for TCR Vbeta segments and 13 reverse primers for TCR Jbeta segments was used in the multiplex PCR. The CDR3 region of rearranged TCR beta genes was amplified from genomic DNA by a multiplex PCR assay. On the Illumina HiSeq System, the amplified TCR beta libraries were sequenced as 87-base-pair reads. The study's own analysis went as follows. Across the 666 repertoires, a later analysis counted 78 million or so unique TCR beta chains, 8.5 million to 12 million of which were shared by at least two donors. To remove PCR and sequencing errors, raw reads were error-corrected and collapsed into unique sequences using a nearest-neighbor algorithm that merged closely related sequences. To assign V, D and J gene segments, CDR3 sequences were aligned to IMGT reference sequences. Each retained sequence needed at least a six-nucleotide match to both a V gene segment and a J gene segment. A rearrangement was called productive if the CDR3 had no stop codons and remained in frame with V and J, and every other rearrangement was called non-productive. CDR3 was defined by IMGT convention, running from the second conserved V-encoded cysteine to the conserved J-encoded phenylalanine. In an earlier analysis of 500 to 650 of the donors, sequences lacking an unambiguous match to a single V gene segment were excluded. In an earlier analysis of some 590 of the donors, a V segment was called functional when productive rearrangements were above 56.7%, and segregating when the standard deviation between donors exceeded 5%. A statistical classification framework was developed to diagnose cytomegalovirus status using the catalog of TCR beta chain sequences. A later analysis assigned V and J genes by comparing TCR nucleotide sequences with IMGT/GENE-DB human TR gene sequences. In a later analysis, CDR3 sequences and most-parsimonious VDJ recombination scenarios were assigned using the TCRdist pipeline. In a later analysis, each TCR beta chain was defined by its CDR3 amino acid sequence together with its V-gene family, and reads without a unique V-gene family were excluded. A later analysis removed roughly 590 highly shared, low-generation-probability nucleotide sequences to deal with suspected cross-contamination and a sequencing artifact. For each public chain, a later analysis derived a clonal expansion index from normalized ranks of inferred template counts within each repertoire. In a later analysis, generation probabilities were computed with a VDJ recombination model fitted to out-of-frame rearrangements, and the resulting probabilities were checked against IGoR. A later analysis scored TCR-TCR, TCR-HLA and TCR-CMV co-occurrence with hypergeometric tests, applying a repertoire-size bias correction to TCR pairs. In a later analysis, false discovery rates were estimated by permuting HLA or CMV assignments 20 times. A later analysis grouped co-occurring TCRs with DBSCAN, adding TCRdist sequence similarity when clustering within HLA-allele-positive subsets. Co-occurrence clustering excluded repertoires with fewer than 30,000 or more than 120,000 public chains, plus five with anomalous nucleotide sharing. The clones in this table, taken by TCRdb from immuneACCESS, are in-frame only. Not every clone is retained; where verified, under half of the shortfall comes from an unresolved V gene, and the cause of the rest is unknown. V, J and clone size were drawn from that table, and D and trimming were deduced from the DNA. This sample has 220,000 or so clones in its table, and about 81% of those were observed once. About 3% of the sample is in the top ten clones.

This specimen belongs to a study of cytomegalovirus exposure and HLA in healthy donors (dated 2017 in TCRdb). About the investigation overall: In an earlier analysis of around 540 of the donors, 276 Gb of sequence data and just under 120 million unique TCR beta sequences from roughly 190 million T cells were reported. About 280 gigabases of sequencing data and around 85 million unique TCR sequences made up an early release that covered around 640 HLA-typed donors. Class I and class II HLA loci were covered by the typing at four-digit resolution. Of the 300 to 500 genotyped donors, approximately 80% were placed in the genetic ancestry cluster associated with self-reported Caucasian donors. The number of donors typed differed by locus, with about 629-630 for A, B, C, DRB1 and DQB1, roughly 520 for DQA1, 600 to 610 for DPA1, and approximately 470 for DPB1. Roughly 5 DR-DQ haplotypes were handled as single units for association and clustering because linkage in the cohort was strong. To decide whether each TCR beta V gene segment behaved as functional or pseudogenic, an earlier analysis of fewer than 750 of the donors relied on high-throughput TCR beta sequencing. The aim of the study was to test whether cataloging public T cell receptors could identify signatures of past pathogen exposure. Donor age, sex, ethnicity and CMV serostatus were compiled together with the repertoire data. Using immunosequencing, the study profiled T cell repertoires from approximately 700 subjects and related those repertoires to cytomegalovirus serostatus. In addition to the first cohort of approximately 670 subjects, a separate validation cohort of some 120 different subjects was used. To study patterns of TCR occurrence, a later analysis re-analyzed previously published TCR beta repertoires from 666 donors and added high-resolution HLA genotyping. To predict cytomegalovirus infection status, the study combined high-throughput TCR immunosequencing, statistical association of individual TCRs with disease status, and machine learning. Rather than using new phenotypic data, the later analysis identified candidate immune exposures from TCR beta sequences and from how often those sequences occurred across donors. Among some 400 genotyped donors of the cohort, an average of about 240,000 unique TCR beta nucleotide sequences were sequenced per donor, about a sixth of them non-productive. A later genetic analysis took genome-wide SNP genotypes for about three fifths of the 666 donors and used that subset as a discovery cohort. All discovery cohort repertoires had been generated using a single sequencing platform.

General conclusions and limits of the study: The classifier was reported to diagnose cytomegalovirus status with high specificity and sensitivity in both the original and validation cohorts. V-gene and J-gene trimming of TCR beta chains was associated with a missense DCLRE1C variant in a later genetic analysis, and the association was replicated in an independent cohort. Broadly in line with IMGT annotations, most TCR beta V segments showed up in productive rearrangements about 87% or about 30% of the time in an earlier analysis of several hundred of the donors. Three of the identified cytomegalovirus-associated TCR beta chains were confirmed in vitro to be specific for cytomegalovirus antigens. A further reported finding was that TCR beta sequences accurately predicted the HLA-A and HLA-B alleles for most subjects in the first cohort. In a later analysis, the rate of TCR association differed among HLA loci, with DRB1 alleles having the most associated TCRs and HLA-C alleles having the fewest. A later genetic analysis reported fewer N-insertions in productive TCRs among donors in an Asian-associated ancestry cluster than the roughly 670-donor mean. Compared with equally common non-associated chains, HLA-associated TCR beta chains in a later analysis were more clonally expanded and had lower generation probabilities. Assigning TCR associations to individual alleles was difficult when HLA alleles, especially DR and DQ, strongly co-occurred. Immune exposure information for the cohort was limited to CMV serostatus. In a later analysis, several top co-occurrence clusters were reported to appear linked to parvovirus B19, influenza, CMV and Epstein-Barr virus. HLA typing was unavailable for some donors at each locus, so association tests used only the typed subset. Approximately 18 rarely observed V segments, including chromosome 9 orphons, were excluded from the earlier analysis of a few hundred of the donors because counts were too low. A later analysis associated 15,000 to 20,000 TCR beta sequences with specific HLA alleles at a false discovery rate of 0.05. The presence/absence analyses assumed that sequencing depth was roughly uniform across donors, and that assumption may not be true. The cohort was sequenced for TCR beta chains only, and without alpha or paired-chain data the features that could be detected were limited. A total of fewer than 200 TCR beta chains were listed by the study as associated with cytomegalovirus. While some public TCRs were present in many individuals, most TCR sequences turned up only very rarely across donors. Most CMV-associated TCR beta chains appeared to be HLA-restricted in a later analysis, and the HLA associations seemed to be driven largely by CMV exposure. A group of highly shared sequence variants was considered likely to be a technical artifact of the sequencing pipeline. Correlated functional status among segregating V segments might reflect linkage disequilibrium, but an unknown experimental factor could not be ruled out. It was suggested by the authors that the approach could potentially be generalized to other disease states and immunological phenotypes.

Specimen: PBMCs. The TCR was taken from a woman aged 40 to 50 in good health and CMV-seronegative.

The bases are TGTGCCAGCGGAAGACTGAGCGGGCAGCAAGAGACCCAGTACTTC. Its product reads: CASGRLSGQQETQYF. The V and J genes are TRBV25-1 and TRBJ2-5; perhaps TRBD2 is the D gene, with 6 bases matching. Counted from cysteine to phenylalanine, this CDR3 has 15 amino acids. The retained sequence is limited to the CDR3, 45 bases, with the frame set at the first base. Reading the germline V gene gives CDR1 MGHDK and CDR2 SYGVNS. V is clipped by 8 bases and J by 2 bases, and the sequence between their germline boundaries is 18 bases long. Supplemented by the reference TRBV25-1 and TRBJ2-5 proteins around the CDR3, the complete variable domain is EADIYQTPRYLVIGTGKKITLECSQTMGHDKMYWYQQDPGMELHLIHYSYGVNSTEKGDLSSESTVSRIRTEHFPLTLESARPSHTSQYLCASGRLSGQQETQYFGPGTRLLVL.